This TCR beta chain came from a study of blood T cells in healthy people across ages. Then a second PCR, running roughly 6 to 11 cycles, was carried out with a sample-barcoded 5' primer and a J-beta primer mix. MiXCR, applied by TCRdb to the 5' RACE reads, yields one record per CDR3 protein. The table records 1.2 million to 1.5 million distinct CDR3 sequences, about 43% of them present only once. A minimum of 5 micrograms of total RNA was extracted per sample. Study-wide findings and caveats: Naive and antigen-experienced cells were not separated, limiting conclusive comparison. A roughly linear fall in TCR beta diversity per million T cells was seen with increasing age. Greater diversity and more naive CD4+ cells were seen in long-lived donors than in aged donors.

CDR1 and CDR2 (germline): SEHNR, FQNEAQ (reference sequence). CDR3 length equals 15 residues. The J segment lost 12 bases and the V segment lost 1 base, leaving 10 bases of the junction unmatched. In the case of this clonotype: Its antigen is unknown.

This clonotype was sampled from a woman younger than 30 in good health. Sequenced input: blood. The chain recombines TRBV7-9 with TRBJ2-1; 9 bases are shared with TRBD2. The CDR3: CASSLVSSGSCGQFF. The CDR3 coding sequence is TGTGCCAGCAGCTTAGTTAGTAGCGGGAGCTGCGGGCAGTTCTTC.